This T cell receptor (beta chain) emerged from a study of CD8+ T cells in alopecia areata. Overall study: Oral tofacitinib (5 to 10 mg twice daily) was administered to treated patients. A 6-month off-drug phase came after tofacitinib, which had lasted 6 to 18 months. Study results and limitations: An increase in clonality over normal scalp was evident in lesional scalp, especially alopecia totalis/universalis.

Germline CDR1 PRHDT, CDR2 FYEKMQ (reference sequence). The CDR3 has 15 amino acids. V gave up 5 bases and J gave up 0 bases, with 11 bases separating them. Treatment defined: oral pan-JAK inhibitor, 5-10 mg twice daily. Extraction and reverse transcription of RNA yielded cDNA as the sequencing template. Sequenced by immunoSEQ multiplex PCR; TCRdb stores in-frame clones only, minus some. The table records 95,000 to 100,000 clones, about 60% of them present only once. In the case of this clone: Its antigen is undetermined.

V and J are TRBV13 and TRBJ1-5; D ambiguous. This TCR was sampled from a human donor with alopecia areata. Sequenced material: CD8+ T cells sorted from blood, taken between weeks 55 and 65, from a patient treated with tofacitinib. CDR3 sequence (DNA): TGTGCCAGCAGCGGTGCTGTATATAGCAATCAGCCCCAGCATTTT. Amino acids: CASSGAVYSNQPQHF.